These 13 T cell receptor beta chains were sequenced from one sample in a study of blood T cell repertoires in COVID-19. Assay: immunoSEQ multiplex PCR; the TCRdb copy retains only in-frame clones and omits some. The top ten hold about 4.2% of the sample, which has just over 300,000 clones, 85% to 90% seen once. Sample: PBMCs or T cells enriched from blood (not recorded which). The receptors were gathered from a man aged 25 to 40 who had recovered from COVID-19.

This sequence joins TRBV3-1 (or the pseudogene TRBV3-2) and TRBJ2-2; D unclear. Trimming took 4 bases from V and 2 from J, leaving 20 bases between them. CDR1 and CDR2 from the germline V gene are LGHDT and YNNKEL (reference sequence). This CDR3 is 18 amino acids long. The CDR3 bases are TGTGCCAGCAGCCCTCTATTGGCAGGCACCAGTAACACCGGGGAGCTGTTTTTT. This codes for CASSPLLAGTSNTGELFF.

The V gene is TRBV7-9, the J gene TRBJ2-7, with a possible D match to TRBD1 (6 bases). Per the germline V gene, CDR1 is SEHNR and CDR2 is FQNEAQ (reference sequence). The CDR3 has 14 amino acids. The V and J ends lost 7 bases and 1 base respectively, with 14 bases between them. CDR3 coding DNA: TGTGCCAGCACCCCCCGGGACATTTCCTACGAGCAGTACTTC. Encoded protein: CASTPRDISYEQYF. Full variable domain (rest looked up from reference TRBV7-9 and TRBJ2-7): DTGVSQNPRHKITKRGQNVTFRCDPISEHNRLYWYRQTLGQGPEFLTYFQNEAQLEKSRLLSDRFSAERPKGSFSTLEIQRTEQGDSAMYLCASTPRDISYEQYFGPGTRLTVT.

V and J are TRBV7-2 and TRBJ2-3; D uncertain. The germline V gene encodes CDR1 SGHTA and CDR2 FQGNSA. V lost 0 bases and J 4 bases, leaving 8 bases between the germline ends. The CDR3 consists of 14 residues. CDR3 DNA sequence: TGTGCCAGCAGCTTAGCCCGTTCGGCAGATACGCAGTATTTT. It specifies CASSLARSADTQYF.

This clone showed up just a few times. V and J are TRBV7-2 and TRBJ1-2; 8 bases are shared with TRBD1. Germline values: CDR1 SGHTA, CDR2 FQGNSA. Unmatched junction bases numbered 6, after V lost 6 bases and J lost 12 bases. The CDR3 consists of 11 residues. The CDR3 coding sequence is TGTGCCAGCAGGGACAGGGAGGTGGACACCTTC. This codes for CASRDREVDTF.

V is TRBV3-1 (or the pseudogene TRBV3-2) and J is TRBJ2-5, with 8 bases lining up with TRBD2. This CDR3 is 16 amino acids long. V was clipped by 2 bases and J by 5 bases; unmatched bases: 10. Germline CDR1 is LGHDT and CDR2 is YNNKEL (reference sequence). The CDR3 is CASSQSVSGSKETQYF. The CDR3 coding sequence is TGTGCCAGCAGCCAAAGCGTCAGCGGGAGTAAGGAGACCCAGTACTTC.

The V gene is TRBV27, the J gene TRBJ2-7; TRBD1 agrees at 8 bases. Trimming took 7 bases from V and 1 from J; bases not matched to a gene: 9. Germline loops: CDR1 MNHEY, CDR2 SMNVEV (reference sequence). The CDR3 consists of 15 residues. For the CDR3, the DNA is TGTGCCAGCACGACCTGGACAGGGCCGTCCTACGAGCAGTACTTC. Amino acids: CASTTWTGPSYEQYF.

The chain combines TRBV4-1 with TRBJ2-2, with 7 bases fitting TRBD1. Per the germline V gene, CDR1 is MGHRA and CDR2 is YSYEKL. There are 13 residues in the CDR3. The junction had 2 bases not matched to a gene; V was cut back by 4 bases and J by 6 bases. The CDR3 DNA is TGCGCCAGCAGCCCGACAGGGCCCGGGGAGCTGTTTTTT. Amino acids: CASSPTGPGELFF.

This clone was seen only once. The rearrangement joins TRBV5-1 to TRBJ2-1; tentative D call: TRBD2 (5 bases). The CDR3 consists of 15 residues. CDR1 is SGHRS and CDR2 is YFSETQ in the germline V gene. The V and J ends lost 4 bases and 4 bases respectively, with 15 bases between them. CDR3 bases: TGCGCCAGCAGCCAAAATTCGGGATCTTACAATGAGCAGTTCTTC. Amino acids: CASSQNSGSYNEQFF.

This clone has just one count. The chain combines TRBV14 with TRBJ1-1, with TRBD1 identical over 11 bases. CDR3 length: 17 amino acids. With 4 bases clipped from V and 3 bases from J, the junction kept 10 bases outside the gene matches. Germline-derived CDR1 and CDR2 are SGHDN and FVKESK. The CDR3 DNA is TGTGCCAGCAGCCGCCACCGGGACAGGGGGACCGACACTGAAGCTTTCTTT. Its translation is CASSRHRDRGTDTEAFF.

This clone was detected only a few times. This chain joins TRBV5-6 and TRBJ1-6; maybe TRBD1 (6 bases). This CDR3 has 17 amino acids. Germline V lookup: CDR1 SGHDT, CDR2 YYEEEE. The V gene lost 4 bases and the J gene lost 5 bases, with 19 bases spanning the gap. The CDR3 reads CASSPHSGDINNSPLHF. The CDR3 DNA follows: TGTGCCAGCAGCCCACACTCCGGGGACATAAATAATTCACCCCTCCACTTT.

CDR3 bases: TGCGCCAGCAGTCTCGGTCCACTGGTAAATGAGCAGTTCTTC. Its translation is CASSLGPLVNEQFF. J is TRBJ2-1 and V is TRBV10-1; D gene ambiguous. CDR3 length: 14 residues. Deletions cut 5 bases from V and 7 bases from J, with 15 bases between. Germline V gene lookup returns CDR1 WNHNN and CDR2 SYGVQD (reference sequence).

V and J are TRBV5-1 and TRBJ2-1; TRBD2 matches at 8 bases. CDR3 length equals 17 residues. V shed 4 bases, J shed 0 bases, and the junction held 9 bases outside the gene matches. Germline assignment: CDR1 SGHRS and CDR2 YFSETQ. The CDR3 spells CASSLAPAGDSYNEQFF. In nucleotides, the CDR3 is TGCGCCAGCAGCCTAGCCCCAGCGGGGGACTCCTACAATGAGCAGTTCTTC.

This rearrangement joins TRBV27 to TRBJ2-3; TRBD1 agrees at 10 bases. Germline CDR1 and CDR2: MNHEY and SMNVEV (reference sequence). The V gene end was trimmed by 7 bases and the J gene end by 1 base; junction bases not matched to a gene: 5. This CDR3 contains 15 residues. The CDR3, as DNA: TGTGCCAGCAACATCGGGACAGGGGGCACAGATACGCAGTATTTT. Residues: CASNIGTGGTDTQYF.